This TCR beta chain was recovered during a study of T cells in tuberculosis. At the level of the study: Sequenced TCRs come from CD1B-GMM tetramer-binding T cells.

Thawed, overnight-rested PBMC were stained with GMM-loaded CD1B tetramer, viability dye and anti-CD3, then sorted. The lipid loaded on the CD1B tetramers was C32 glucose monomycolate from Rhodococcus equi. CD14-expressing monocytes were removed from PBMC before cryopreservation and sorting. Tetramer-negative cells, approximately 110,000 per donor, were also sorted. Data came from immunoSEQ multiplex PCR; TCRdb stores just in-frame clones and leaves some out. The sample holds nearly 60,000 clones, roughly 86% seen once. Trimming took off 3 bases at V and 4 bases at J, with 8 bases between the two ends. In germline, CDR1 is SGHRS, CDR2 YFSETQ. The CDR3 runs to 13 residues.

The TCR originated in an adult woman with latent tuberculosis. The chain recombines TRBV5-1 with TRBJ2-1; D remains unclear. Sequencing used CD1b-GMM tetramer-negative cells sorted from PBMCs. CDR3 residues: CASSSSGYNEQFF. DNA of the CDR3: TGCGCCAGCAGCTCGTCCGGTTACAATGAGCAGTTCTTC.